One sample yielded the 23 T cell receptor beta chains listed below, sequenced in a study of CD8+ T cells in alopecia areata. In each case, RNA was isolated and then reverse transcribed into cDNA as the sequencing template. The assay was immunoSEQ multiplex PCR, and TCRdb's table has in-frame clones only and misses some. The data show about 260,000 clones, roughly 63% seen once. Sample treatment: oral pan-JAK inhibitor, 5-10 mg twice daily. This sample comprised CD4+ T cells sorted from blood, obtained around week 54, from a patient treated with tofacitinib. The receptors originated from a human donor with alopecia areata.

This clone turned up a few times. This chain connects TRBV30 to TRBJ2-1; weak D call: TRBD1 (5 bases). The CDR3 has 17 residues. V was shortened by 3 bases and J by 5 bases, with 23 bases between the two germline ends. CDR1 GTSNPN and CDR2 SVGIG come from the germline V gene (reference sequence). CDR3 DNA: TGTGCCTGGAGCACTGACTTGGATAGCTCCAGGGACAATGAGCAGTTCTTC. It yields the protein CAWSTDLDSSRDNEQFF.

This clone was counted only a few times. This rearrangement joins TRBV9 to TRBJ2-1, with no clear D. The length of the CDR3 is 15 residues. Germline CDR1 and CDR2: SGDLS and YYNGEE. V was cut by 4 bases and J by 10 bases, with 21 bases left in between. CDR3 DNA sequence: TGTGCCAGCAGCCCCCTGGGCACACAATATCCCGAGCAGTTCTTC. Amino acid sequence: CASSPLGTQYPEQFF.

CDR3 in DNA: TGCGCCAGCAGCGTCGGGACTGGATACACCGGGGAGCTGTTTTTT. Protein: CASSVGTGYTGELFF. This chain joins TRBV5-1 and TRBJ2-2, with D perhaps matching TRBD2 (6 bases). The germline gives CDR1 SGHRS, CDR2 YFSETQ. V dropped 4 bases and J dropped 3 bases, with 13 bases sitting between them. The CDR3 consists of 15 residues.

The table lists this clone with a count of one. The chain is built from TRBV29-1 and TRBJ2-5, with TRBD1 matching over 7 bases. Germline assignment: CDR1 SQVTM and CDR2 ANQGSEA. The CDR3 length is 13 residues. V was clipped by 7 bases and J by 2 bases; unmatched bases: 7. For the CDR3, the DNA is TGCAGCGCCCACGACAGGGATCAAGAGACCCAGTACTTC. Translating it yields CSAHDRDQETQYF.

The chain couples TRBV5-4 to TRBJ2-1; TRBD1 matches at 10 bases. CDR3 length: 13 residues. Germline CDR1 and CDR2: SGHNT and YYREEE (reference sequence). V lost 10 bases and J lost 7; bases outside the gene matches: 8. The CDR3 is CAASGTGVNEQFF. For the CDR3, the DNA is TGTGCCGCCTCCGGGACAGGGGTGAATGAGCAGTTCTTC.

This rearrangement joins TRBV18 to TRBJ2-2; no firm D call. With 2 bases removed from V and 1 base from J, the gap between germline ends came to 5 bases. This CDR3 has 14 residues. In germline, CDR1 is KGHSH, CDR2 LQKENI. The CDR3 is CASSPWENTGELFF. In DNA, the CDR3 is TGTGCCAGCTCACCATGGGAGAACACCGGGGAGCTGTTTTTT.

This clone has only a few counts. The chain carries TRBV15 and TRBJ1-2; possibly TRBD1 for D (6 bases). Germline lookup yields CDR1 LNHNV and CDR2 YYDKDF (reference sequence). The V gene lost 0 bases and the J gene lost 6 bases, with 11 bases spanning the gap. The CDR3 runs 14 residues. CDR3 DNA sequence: TGTGCCACCAGCAGAGATCGGTCAGGGGATGGCTACACCTTC. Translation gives CATSRDRSGDGYTF.

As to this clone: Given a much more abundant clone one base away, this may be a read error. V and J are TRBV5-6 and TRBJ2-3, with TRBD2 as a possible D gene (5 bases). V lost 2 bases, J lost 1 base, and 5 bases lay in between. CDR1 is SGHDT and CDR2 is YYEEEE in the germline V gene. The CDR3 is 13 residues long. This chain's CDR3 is CASSFGGTDTQYF. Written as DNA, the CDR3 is TGTGCCAGCAGCTTCGGGGGCACAGATACGCAGTATTTT.

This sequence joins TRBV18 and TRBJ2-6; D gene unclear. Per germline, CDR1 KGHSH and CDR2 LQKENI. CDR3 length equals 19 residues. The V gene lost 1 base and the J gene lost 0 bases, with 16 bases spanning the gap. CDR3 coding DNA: TGTGCCAGCTCACCACAGGCAGGCCCCATATTCTCTGGGGCCAACGTCCTGACTTTC. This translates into CASSPQAGPIFSGANVLTF.

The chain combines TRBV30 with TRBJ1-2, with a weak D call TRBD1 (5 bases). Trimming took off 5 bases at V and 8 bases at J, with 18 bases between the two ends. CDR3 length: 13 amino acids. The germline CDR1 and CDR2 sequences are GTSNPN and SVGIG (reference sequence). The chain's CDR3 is CAWGRQLSEGYTF. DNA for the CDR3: TGTGCCTGGGGGCGACAGCTCTCGGAGGGCTACACCTTC.

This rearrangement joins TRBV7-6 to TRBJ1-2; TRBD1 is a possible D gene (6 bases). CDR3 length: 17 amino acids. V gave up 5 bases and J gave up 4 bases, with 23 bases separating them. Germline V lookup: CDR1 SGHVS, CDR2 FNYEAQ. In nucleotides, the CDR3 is TGTGCCAGCAGCCAGCAGGGGCGGACAGCTCCTTCCTATGGCTACACCTTC. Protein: CASSQQGRTAPSYGYTF. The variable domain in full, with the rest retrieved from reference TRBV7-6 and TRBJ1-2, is GAGVSQSPRYKVTKRGQDVALRCDPISGHVSLYWYRQALGQGPEFLTYFNYEAQQDKSGLPNDRFSAERPEGSISTLTIQRTEQRDSAMYRCASSQQGRTAPSYGYTFGSGTRLTVV.

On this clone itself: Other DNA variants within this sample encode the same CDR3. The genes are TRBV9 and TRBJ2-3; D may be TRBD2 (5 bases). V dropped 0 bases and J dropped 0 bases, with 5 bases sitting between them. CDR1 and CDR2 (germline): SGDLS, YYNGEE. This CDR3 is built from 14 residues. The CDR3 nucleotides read TGTGCCAGCAGCGTAGGGACTAGCACAGATACGCAGTATTTT. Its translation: CASSVGTSTDTQYF.

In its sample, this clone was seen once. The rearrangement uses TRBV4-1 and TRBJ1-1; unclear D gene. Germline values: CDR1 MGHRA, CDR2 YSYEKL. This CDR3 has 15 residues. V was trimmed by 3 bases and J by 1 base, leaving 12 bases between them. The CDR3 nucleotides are TGCGCCAGCAGCCAGCGTTGGACGGGGAACACTGAAGCTTTCTTT. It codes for CASSQRWTGNTEAFF.

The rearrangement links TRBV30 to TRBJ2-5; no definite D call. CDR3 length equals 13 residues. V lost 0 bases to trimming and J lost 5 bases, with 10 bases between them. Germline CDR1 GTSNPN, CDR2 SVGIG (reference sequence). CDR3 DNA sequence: TGTGCCTGGAGTGTCCGATCCTCGGAGACCCAGTACTTC. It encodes CAWSVRSSETQYF.

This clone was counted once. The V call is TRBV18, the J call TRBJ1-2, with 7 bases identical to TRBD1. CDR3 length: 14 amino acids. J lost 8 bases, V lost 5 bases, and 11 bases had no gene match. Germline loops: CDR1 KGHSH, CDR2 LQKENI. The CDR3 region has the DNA TGTGCCAGCTCAACCTCGACCCAGGGGGGAGGCTACACCTTC. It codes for CASSTSTQGGGYTF.

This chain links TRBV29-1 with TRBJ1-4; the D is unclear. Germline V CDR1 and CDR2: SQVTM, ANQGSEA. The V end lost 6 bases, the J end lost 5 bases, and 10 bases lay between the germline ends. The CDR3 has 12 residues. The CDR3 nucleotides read TGCAGCGTATCCAGAGACAATGAAAAACTGTTTTTT. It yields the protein CSVSRDNEKLFF.

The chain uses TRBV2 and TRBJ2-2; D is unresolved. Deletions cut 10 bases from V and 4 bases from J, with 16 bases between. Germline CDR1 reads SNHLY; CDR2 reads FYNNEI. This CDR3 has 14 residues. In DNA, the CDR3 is TGTGCCAACAGACTCGAGGTGTTCACCGGGGAGCTGTTTTTT. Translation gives CANRLEVFTGELFF. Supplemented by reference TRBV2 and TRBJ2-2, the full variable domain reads EPEVTQTPSHQVTQMGQEVILRCVPISNHLYFYWYRQILGQKVEFLVSFYNNEISEKSEIFDDQFSVERPDGSNFTLKIRSTKLEDSAMYFCANRLEVFTGELFFGEGSRLTVL.

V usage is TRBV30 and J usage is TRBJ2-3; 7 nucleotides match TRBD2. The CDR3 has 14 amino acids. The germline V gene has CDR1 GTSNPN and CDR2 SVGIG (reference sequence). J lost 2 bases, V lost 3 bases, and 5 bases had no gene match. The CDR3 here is CAWRPAGITDTQYF. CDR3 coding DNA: TGTGCCTGGAGACCAGCGGGGATCACAGATACGCAGTATTTT. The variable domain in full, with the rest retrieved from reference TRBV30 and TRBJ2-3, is SQTIHQWPATLVQPVGSPLSLECTVEGTSNPNLYWYRQAAGRGLQLLFYSVGIGQISSEVPQNLSASRPQDRQFILSSKKLLLSDSGFYLCAWRPAGITDTQYFGPGTRLTVL.

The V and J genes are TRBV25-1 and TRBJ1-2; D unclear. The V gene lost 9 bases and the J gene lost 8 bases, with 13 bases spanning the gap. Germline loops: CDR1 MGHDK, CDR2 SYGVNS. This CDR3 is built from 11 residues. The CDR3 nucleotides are TGTGCCAGTAAGGGTGTCAACGGCTACACCTTC. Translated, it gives CASKGVNGYTF.

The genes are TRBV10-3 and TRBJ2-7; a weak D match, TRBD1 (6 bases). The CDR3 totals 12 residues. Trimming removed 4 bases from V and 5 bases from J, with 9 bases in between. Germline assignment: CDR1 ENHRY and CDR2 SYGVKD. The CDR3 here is CAISAQGHEQYF. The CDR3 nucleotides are TGTGCCATCAGTGCGCAGGGGCACGAGCAGTACTTC.

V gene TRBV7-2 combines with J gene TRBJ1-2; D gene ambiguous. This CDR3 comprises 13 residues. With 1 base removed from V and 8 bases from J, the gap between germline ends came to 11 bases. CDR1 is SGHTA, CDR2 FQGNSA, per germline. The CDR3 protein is CASSLVRSEGYTF. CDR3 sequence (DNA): TGTGCCAGCAGCTTAGTCAGATCTGAAGGCTACACCTTC.

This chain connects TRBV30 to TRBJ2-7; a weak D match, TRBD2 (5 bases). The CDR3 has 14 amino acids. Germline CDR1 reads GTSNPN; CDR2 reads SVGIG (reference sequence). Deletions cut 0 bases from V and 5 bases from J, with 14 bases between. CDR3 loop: CAWSVWGSGNEQYF. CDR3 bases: TGTGCCTGGAGTGTCTGGGGTTCGGGAAACGAGCAGTACTTC.

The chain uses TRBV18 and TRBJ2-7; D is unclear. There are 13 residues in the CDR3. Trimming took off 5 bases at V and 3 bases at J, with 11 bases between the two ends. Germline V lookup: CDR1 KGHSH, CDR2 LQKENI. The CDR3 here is CASSAAVGYEQYF. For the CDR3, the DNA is TGTGCCAGCTCAGCGGCGGTGGGCTACGAGCAGTACTTC.